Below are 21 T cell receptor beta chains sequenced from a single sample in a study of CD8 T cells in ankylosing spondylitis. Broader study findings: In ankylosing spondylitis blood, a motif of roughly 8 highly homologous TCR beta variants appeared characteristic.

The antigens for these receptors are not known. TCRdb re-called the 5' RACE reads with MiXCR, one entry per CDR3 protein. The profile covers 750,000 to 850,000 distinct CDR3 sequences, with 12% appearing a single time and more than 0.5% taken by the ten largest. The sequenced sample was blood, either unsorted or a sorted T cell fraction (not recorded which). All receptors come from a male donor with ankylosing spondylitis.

Here the CDR3 reads CASSRTGTNSAAQHF. As DNA, the CDR3 is TGTGCCAGCAGCCGGACAGGGACAAACTCGGCGGCCCAGCATTTT. The chain uses TRBV7-9 and TRBJ1-5; TRBD1 matches at 8 bases. Losses at the gene ends were 5 bases for V and 11 bases for J; bases not matched to a gene: 14. This CDR3 comprises 15 residues. Germline V gene lookup returns CDR1 SEHNR and CDR2 FQNEAQ (reference sequence).

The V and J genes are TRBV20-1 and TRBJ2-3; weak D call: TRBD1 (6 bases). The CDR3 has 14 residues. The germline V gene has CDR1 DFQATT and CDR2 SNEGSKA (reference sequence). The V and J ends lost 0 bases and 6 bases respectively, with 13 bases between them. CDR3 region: CSARDTSRGDTQYF. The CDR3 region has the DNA TGCAGTGCTAGAGATACTTCTAGGGGGGATACGCAGTATTTT.

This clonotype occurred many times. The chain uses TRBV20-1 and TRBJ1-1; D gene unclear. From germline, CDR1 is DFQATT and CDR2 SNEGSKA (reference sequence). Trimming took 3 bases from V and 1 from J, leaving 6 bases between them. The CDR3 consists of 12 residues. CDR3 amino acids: CSASEKNTEAFF. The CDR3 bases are TGCAGTGCTAGTGAAAAGAACACTGAAGCTTTCTTT.

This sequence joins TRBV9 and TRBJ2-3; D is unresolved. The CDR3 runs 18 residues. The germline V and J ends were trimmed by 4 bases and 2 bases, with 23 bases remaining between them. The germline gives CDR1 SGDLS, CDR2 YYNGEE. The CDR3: CASSPSSYSLSTTDTQYF. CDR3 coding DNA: TGTGCCAGCAGCCCGTCCTCTTACAGCCTCAGCACCACAGATACGCAGTATTTT.

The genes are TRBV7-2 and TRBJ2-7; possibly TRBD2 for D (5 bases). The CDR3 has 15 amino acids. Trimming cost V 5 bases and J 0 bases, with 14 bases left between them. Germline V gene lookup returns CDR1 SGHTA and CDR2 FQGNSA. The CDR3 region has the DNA TGTGCCAGCAGCCGTTCCGCCGGGATCTCCTACGAGCAGTACTTC. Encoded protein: CASSRSAGISYEQYF.

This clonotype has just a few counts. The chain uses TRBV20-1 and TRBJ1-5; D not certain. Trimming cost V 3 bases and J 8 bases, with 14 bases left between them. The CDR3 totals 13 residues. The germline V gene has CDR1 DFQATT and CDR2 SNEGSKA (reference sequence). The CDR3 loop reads CSASKGEEKPQHF. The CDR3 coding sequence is TGCAGTGCTAGTAAGGGCGAAGAGAAGCCCCAGCATTTT.

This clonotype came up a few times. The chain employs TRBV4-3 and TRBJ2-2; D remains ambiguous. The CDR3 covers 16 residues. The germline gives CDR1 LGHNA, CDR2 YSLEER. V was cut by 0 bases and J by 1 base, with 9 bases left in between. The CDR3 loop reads CASSQDVTQNTGELFF. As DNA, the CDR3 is TGCGCCAGCAGCCAAGATGTAACCCAGAACACCGGGGAGCTGTTTTTT.

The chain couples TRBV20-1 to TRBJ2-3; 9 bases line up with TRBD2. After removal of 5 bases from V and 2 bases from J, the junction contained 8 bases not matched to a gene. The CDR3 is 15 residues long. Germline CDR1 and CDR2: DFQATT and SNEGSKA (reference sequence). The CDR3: CSARVRGGATDTQYF. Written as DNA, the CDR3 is TGCAGTGCTCGCGTCCGCGGGGGGGCCACAGATACGCAGTATTTT.

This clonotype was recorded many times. CDR3 nucleotides: TGCAGCGTTCAGGGGAGGTACACTGAAGCTTTCTTT. Translation: CSVQGRYTEAFF. The rearrangement uses TRBV29-1 and TRBJ1-1; TRBD1 might be the D (6 bases). Looked up from germline, CDR1 is SQVTM and CDR2 is ANQGSEA. V gave up 5 bases and J gave up 3 bases, with 10 bases separating them. There are 12 residues in the CDR3.

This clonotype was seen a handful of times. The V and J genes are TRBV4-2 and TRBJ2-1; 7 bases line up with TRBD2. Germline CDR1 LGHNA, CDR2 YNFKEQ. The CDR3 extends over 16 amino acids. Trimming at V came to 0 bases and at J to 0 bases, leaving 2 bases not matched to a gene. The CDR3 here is CASSQDERGSYNEQFF. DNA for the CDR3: TGTGCCAGCAGCCAAGATGAGCGGGGCTCCTACAATGAGCAGTTCTTC.

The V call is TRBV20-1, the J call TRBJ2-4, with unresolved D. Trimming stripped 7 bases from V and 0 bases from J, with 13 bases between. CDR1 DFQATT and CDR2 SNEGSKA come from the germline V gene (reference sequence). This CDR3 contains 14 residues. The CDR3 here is CSGWDDLAKNIQYF. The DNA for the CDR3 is TGCAGTGGTTGGGATGACCTAGCCAAAAACATTCAGTACTTC.

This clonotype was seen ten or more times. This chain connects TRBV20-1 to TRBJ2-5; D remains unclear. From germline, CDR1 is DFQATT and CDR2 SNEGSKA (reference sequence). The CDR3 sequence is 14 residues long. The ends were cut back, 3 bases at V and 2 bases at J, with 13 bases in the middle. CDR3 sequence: CSASMAGRQETQYF. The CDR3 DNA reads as TGCAGTGCTAGTATGGCCGGTAGACAAGAGACCCAGTACTTC.

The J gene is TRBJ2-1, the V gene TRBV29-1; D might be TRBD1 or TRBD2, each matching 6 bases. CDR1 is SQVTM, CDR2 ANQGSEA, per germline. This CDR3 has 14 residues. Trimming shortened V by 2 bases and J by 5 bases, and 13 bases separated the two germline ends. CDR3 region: CSVERGRANNEQFF. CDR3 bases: TGCAGCGTTGAACGGGGGCGGGCTAACAATGAGCAGTTCTTC.

CDR3 sequence: CASSDRDSYNEQFF. The CDR3 coding sequence is TGTGCCAGCTCGGACAGGGACTCCTACAATGAGCAGTTCTTC. The V call is TRBV3-1, the J call TRBJ2-1, with 8 bases that match TRBD1. Germline assignment: CDR1 LGHDT and CDR2 YNNKEL (reference sequence). The trim removed 8 bases at V and 0 bases at J, leaving 3 bases unmatched. The CDR3 totals 14 residues.

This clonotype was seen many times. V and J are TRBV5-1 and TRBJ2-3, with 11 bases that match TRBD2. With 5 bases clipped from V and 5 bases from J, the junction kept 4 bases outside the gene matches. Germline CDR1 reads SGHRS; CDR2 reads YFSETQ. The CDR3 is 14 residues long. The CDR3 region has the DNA TGCGCCAGCAGAACCGGACTAGCGGGAGATACGCAGTATTTT. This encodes CASRTGLAGDTQYF.

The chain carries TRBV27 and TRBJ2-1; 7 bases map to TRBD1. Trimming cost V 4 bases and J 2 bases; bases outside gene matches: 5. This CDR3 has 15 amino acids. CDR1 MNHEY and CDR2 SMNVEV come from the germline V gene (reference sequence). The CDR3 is CASSYRGMTYNEQFF. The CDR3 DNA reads TGTGCCAGCAGTTACAGGGGTATGACCTACAATGAGCAGTTCTTC.

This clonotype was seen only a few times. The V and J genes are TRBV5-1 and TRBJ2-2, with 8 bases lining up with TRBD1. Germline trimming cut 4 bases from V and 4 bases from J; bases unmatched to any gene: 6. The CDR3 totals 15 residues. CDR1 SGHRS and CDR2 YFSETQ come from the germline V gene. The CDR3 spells CASSLWTGLTGELFF. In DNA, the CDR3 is TGCGCCAGCAGCCTGTGGACAGGGCTCACCGGGGAGCTGTTTTTT.

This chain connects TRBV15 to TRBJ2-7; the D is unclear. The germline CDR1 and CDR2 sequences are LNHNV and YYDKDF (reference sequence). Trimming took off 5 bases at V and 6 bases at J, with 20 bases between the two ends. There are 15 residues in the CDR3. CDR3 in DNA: TGTGCCACCAGCCTTCGGGCGGCAGTTACTCTCGAGCAGTACTTC. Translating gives CATSLRAAVTLEQYF.

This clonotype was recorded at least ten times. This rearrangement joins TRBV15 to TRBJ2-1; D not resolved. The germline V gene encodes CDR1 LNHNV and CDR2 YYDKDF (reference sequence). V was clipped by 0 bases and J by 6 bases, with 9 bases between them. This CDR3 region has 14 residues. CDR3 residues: CATSRDHPTNEQFF. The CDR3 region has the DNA TGTGCCACCAGCAGAGATCACCCTACCAATGAGCAGTTCTTC.

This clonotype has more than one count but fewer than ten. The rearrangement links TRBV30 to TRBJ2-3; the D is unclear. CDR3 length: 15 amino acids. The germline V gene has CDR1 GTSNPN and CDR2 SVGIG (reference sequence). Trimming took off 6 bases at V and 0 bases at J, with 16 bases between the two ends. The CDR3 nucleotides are TGTGCCTGCCTAAACCACCCTACGAGCACAGATACGCAGTATTTT. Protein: CACLNHPTSTDTQYF.

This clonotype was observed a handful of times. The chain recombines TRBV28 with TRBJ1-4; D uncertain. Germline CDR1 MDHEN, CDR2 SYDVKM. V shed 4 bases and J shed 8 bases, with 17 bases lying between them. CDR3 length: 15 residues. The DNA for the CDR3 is TGTGCCAGCAGTTACCGGTCGGCAGTATCCGAAAAACTGTTTTTT. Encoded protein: CASSYRSAVSEKLFF.